This T cell receptor (beta chain) originates from a study of response to subunit inactivated influenza vaccine. A single record per CDR3 protein comes from TCRdb applying MiXCR to the RT-PCR reads. The sample records 700,000 to 800,000 distinct CDR3 sequences, roughly 20% being singletons. Points from the study as a whole: There was a suggestion from the authors that each seasonal influenza vaccination recruits few new T cells.

About this clonotype itself: Its specificity is not known.

The CDR3 runs to 14 residues. Germline assignment: CDR1 ENHRY and CDR2 SYGVKD. The V end lost 6 bases, the J end lost 2 bases, and 11 bases lay between the germline ends. This chain joins TRBV10-3 and TRBJ2-1; D may be TRBD2 (6 bases). Specimen: PBMCs from blood, collected 4 to 6 days after vaccination. This clonotype was obtained from a man between 45 and 60 years old who received an inactivated influenza vaccine. CDR3 residues: CAIRVGGTYNEQFF. The CDR3 DNA is TGTGCCATCAGGGTGGGAGGAACCTACAATGAGCAGTTCTTC.